This T cell receptor beta chain was obtained from a study of identical twins. Findings and limits, study-wide: Fewer insertions were carried by abundant cord blood beta clonotypes, but none was seen in memory repertoires. Less excess twin sharing appeared in beta out-of-frame sequences.

Template switching created a universal primer site, and the cDNA included unique molecular identifiers. One entry per CDR3 protein results from TCRdb running MiXCR on the 5' RACE reads. Here the sample spans 600,000 to 800,000 distinct CDR3 sequences, around 21% being singletons. The V gene lost 5 bases and the J gene lost 5 bases, with 11 bases spanning the gap. Per germline, CDR1 SGHRS and CDR2 YFSETQ. The CDR3 has 12 amino acids. Of note for this clonotype: Its antigen is undetermined.

These data are also associated with another study on T cells expressing NK-cell markers. That report notes: Among eight sequenced donors, seven carried HCMV seropositivity while one was seronegative.

What was sequenced was PBMCs. The chain has TRBV5-1 and TRBJ2-7; possible D gene TRBD1, 5 bases. This TCR was sampled from a woman between 18 and 30 years old in good health. CDR3 bases: TGCGCCAGCAGGGGGCCCTCGGACGAGCAGTACTTC. Translating gives CASRGPSDEQYF.